The source of this T cell receptor (beta chain) is a study of T-cell reconstitution after alpha-beta-depleted transplantation in children. Study-wide points: At the one-year point after transplant, T-cell counts and TCRbeta diversity were found to come mostly from T cells that had been newly produced. After transplant, high TCRbeta diversity at day 60 in some patients arose from surviving recipient T cells and thymic progenitors. It was reported that alpha-beta T cells came from several hundred expanded graft clones (about two months after transplant).

Per germline, CDR1 GTSNPN and CDR2 SVGIG (reference sequence). The CDR3 has 12 amino acids. The V end was cut by 0 bases, the J end by 2 bases, with 4 bases between. This clonotype appeared a single time. The antigen remains undetermined. Unique molecular identifiers featured in how the TCRbeta library was prepared. Using its own MiXCR run on the PCR reads, TCRdb lists one record per CDR3 protein. The table has about 980,000 distinct CDR3 sequences, around 30% seen once. This rearrangement joins TRBV30 to TRBJ1-1; D not resolved. This TCR came from a boy younger than two who had a stem cell transplant for SCID, so the T cells may come from the graft donor. Sequencing was performed on PBMCs, mostly from graft donor cells, taken 360 days after TCRalphabeta/CD19-depleted stem cell transplant. The CDR3 region has the DNA TGTGCCTGGAGTGTAGCCAACACTGAAGCTTTCTTT. Translated, it gives CAWSVANTEAFF.